A single sample gave rise to the 27 T cell receptor beta chains below, sequenced in a study of blood T cell repertoires in COVID-19. TCRdb's table, derived via immunoSEQ multiplex PCR, lists solely in-frame clones and lacks some. The sample contains 250,000 to 350,000 clones, around 84% of which appear only once. Sequencing was done on a sample of peripheral blood. The source is a human donor with COVID-19, enrolled during active disease. The donor label of this sample is uncertain.

The V gene is TRBV5-1, the J gene TRBJ2-7, with D perhaps matching TRBD2 (6 bases). Trimming took off 5 bases at V and 2 bases at J, with 14 bases between the two ends. Germline CDR1 and CDR2: SGHRS and YFSETQ. The CDR3 is made up of 14 amino acids. The CDR3 nucleotides are TGCGCCAGCAGATTTGGGGAGGCGACCTACGAGCAGTACTTC. Translation: CASRFGEATYEQYF.

CDR3 DNA: TGCGCCAGCAGCCAAGATCCGGGTACAGGGTACGATCAGCCCCAGCATTTT. Translating it yields CASSQDPGTGYDQPQHF. The V call is TRBV4-1, the J call TRBJ1-5; D is perhaps TRBD1 (6 bases). The germline V and J ends were trimmed by 0 bases and 5 bases, with 17 bases remaining between them. Germline V gives CDR1 MGHRA, CDR2 YSYEKL. The CDR3 consists of 17 residues.

The gene calls are TRBV29-1 and TRBJ1-1; D gene uncertain. This CDR3 spans 14 amino acids. Germline-derived CDR1 and CDR2 are SQVTM and ANQGSEA. The ends were cut back, 7 bases at V and 7 bases at J, with 22 bases in the middle. The CDR3 spells CSGSVGEGYGEAFF. The CDR3 bases are TGCAGCGGTTCTGTCGGGGAAGGGTACGGTGAAGCTTTCTTT. The full variable domain, rest sourced from reference TRBV29-1 and TRBJ1-1, is SAVISQKPSRDICQRGTSLTIQCQVDSQVTMMFWYRQQPGQSLTLIATANQGSEATYESGFVIDKFPISRPNLTFSTLTVSNMSPEDSSIYLCSGSVGEGYGEAFFGQGTRLTVV.

V is TRBV6-5 and J is TRBJ1-6, with TRBD1 identical over 8 bases. J was trimmed by 9 bases and V by 2 bases; bases with no gene match: 6. Germline loops: CDR1 MNHEY, CDR2 SVGAGI. The CDR3 is made up of 15 amino acids. CDR3 DNA: TGTGCCAGCAGTTACGGACAGGGTGTTAGTTCACCCCTCCACTTT. Encoded protein: CASSYGQGVSSPLHF.

The rearrangement joins TRBV19 to TRBJ1-2, with D possibly matching TRBD1 (5 bases). The V gene's germline CDR1 is LNHDA and CDR2 SQIVND (reference sequence). V lost 10 bases and J 6 bases, leaving 21 bases between the germline ends. CDR3 length: 14 amino acids. CDR3 loop: CATSPGGDRHGYTF. As DNA, the CDR3 is TGTGCCACCTCCCCCGGAGGGGATAGGCATGGCTACACCTTC.

This chain uses TRBV5-1 with TRBJ2-7; D is possibly TRBD2 (6 bases). Germline V gene sequence: CDR1 SGHRS, CDR2 YFSETQ. Trimming removed 0 bases at V and 2 bases at J, with 12 bases between. The CDR3 is 15 amino acids. The CDR3 DNA reads as TGCGCCAGCAGCTTGGGAGTAGCGGCTGCCTACGAGCAGTACTTC. Translation: CASSLGVAAAYEQYF.

This clone was counted only a few times. J is TRBJ1-5 and V is TRBV6-1; D ambiguous. Per the germline V gene, CDR1 is MNHNS and CDR2 is SASEGT. The CDR3 is 13 residues long. V was trimmed by 3 bases and J by 5 bases, leaving 8 bases between them. The chain's CDR3 is CASSEGRYQPQHF. The CDR3 DNA reads as TGTGCCAGCAGTGAGGGCCGTTATCAGCCCCAGCATTTT.

This chain links TRBV11-3 with TRBJ2-1, with 7 positions matching TRBD2. Germline-derived CDR1 and CDR2 are SGHNT and YENEEA. V was pared by 4 bases and J by 0 bases, with 6 bases of the junction left unmatched. This CDR3 contains 16 residues. Here the CDR3 DNA reads TGTGCCAGCAGCTCCTCGGGGGGAAGCTCCTACAATGAGCAGTTCTTC. Its translation is CASSSSGGSSYNEQFF.

The chain carries TRBV7-2 and TRBJ2-7; 15 bases agree with TRBD2. The CDR3 length is 15 residues. The ends lost 5 bases at V and 6 bases at J; junction bases unmatched: 5. CDR1 is SGHTA and CDR2 is FQGNSA in the germline V gene. The CDR3 protein is CASSPGTSGRREQYF. The CDR3 DNA sequence: TGTGCCAGCAGCCCCGGGACTAGCGGGAGGCGCGAGCAGTACTTC. The whole variable domain, filled in from reference TRBV7-2 and TRBJ2-7, reads GAGVSQSPSNKVTEKGKDVELRCDPISGHTALYWYRQSLGQGLEFLIYFQGNSAPDKSGLPSDRFSAERTGGSVSTLTIQRTQQEDSAVYLCASSPGTSGRREQYFGPGTRLTVT.

The chain links TRBV6-5 to TRBJ2-1; D perhaps matches TRBD2 (6 bases). CDR1 is MNHEY, CDR2 SVGAGI, per germline. The V gene lost 2 bases and the J gene lost 15 bases, with 17 bases spanning the gap. The CDR3 has 13 residues. The CDR3 region has the DNA TGTGCCAGCAGTTACGGGGGGACCACGTTGAGGTTCTTC. This translates into CASSYGGTTLRFF.

This clone was detected once. The chain has TRBV2 and TRBJ2-3; 8 bases map to TRBD1. The CDR3 length is 15 residues. The V gene end was trimmed by 9 bases and the J gene end by 6 bases; junction bases not matched to a gene: 14. Germline CDR1 reads SNHLY; CDR2 reads FYNNEI. The chain's CDR3 is CARTRGQGARDTQYF. The DNA of the CDR3 is TGTGCCAGAACCCGGGGGCAGGGGGCGAGGGATACGCAGTATTTT.

The chain employs TRBV28 and TRBJ1-3; perhaps TRBD1 as D (6 bases). Germline CDR1 is MDHEN and CDR2 is SYDVKM. The ends were cut back, 8 bases at V and 0 bases at J, with 17 bases in the middle. CDR3 length: 16 amino acids. This chain's CDR3 is CASVNRQALSGNTIYF. For the CDR3, the DNA is TGTGCCAGCGTCAATCGACAGGCCCTCTCTGGAAACACCATATATTTT.

The V gene is TRBV7-2, the J gene TRBJ1-4, with 7 bases lining up with TRBD1. The CDR3 is 16 residues long. Germline trimming cut 5 bases from V and 0 bases from J; bases unmatched to any gene: 6. Germline V gene sequence: CDR1 SGHTA, CDR2 FQGNSA. CDR3 DNA: TGTGCCAGCAGCCCCCGACAGGGTGCAACTAATGAAAAACTGTTTTTT. Its protein product is CASSPRQGATNEKLFF.

The chain couples TRBV13 to TRBJ1-6; 8 nucleotides line up with TRBD1. The CDR3 contains 15 residues. In germline, CDR1 is PRHDT, CDR2 FYEKMQ (reference sequence). V lost 0 bases to trimming and J lost 7 bases; unmatched junction nucleotides: 2. CDR3 region: CASSLGTGGNSPLHF. CDR3 DNA: TGTGCCAGCAGCTTAGGCACAGGGGGAAATTCACCCCTCCACTTT.

The rearrangement uses TRBV7-9 and TRBJ2-3, with 7 bases lining up with TRBD1. After removal of 0 bases from V and 2 bases from J, the junction contained 14 bases not matched to a gene. This CDR3 contains 19 residues. The germline gives CDR1 SEHNR, CDR2 FQNEAQ (reference sequence). The CDR3 sequence: CASSLAREGAPVPTDTQYF. CDR3 DNA: TGTGCCAGCAGCTTAGCGCGAGAGGGGGCCCCTGTACCCACAGATACGCAGTATTTT.

This chain connects TRBV15 to TRBJ1-2; D remains ambiguous. V lost 7 bases, J lost 3 bases, and 12 bases lay in between. The CDR3 has 13 amino acids. CDR1 LNHNV and CDR2 YYDKDF come from the germline V gene (reference sequence). For the CDR3, the DNA is TGTGCCACCACCCACGGGGAGGACTATGGCTACACCTTC. Protein: CATTHGEDYGYTF. Full variable domain (remainder filled in from reference TRBV15 and TRBJ1-2): DAMVIQNPRYQVTQFGKPVTLSCSQTLNHNVMYWYQQKSSQAPKLLFHYYDKDFNNEADTPDNFQSRRPNTSFCFLDIRSPGLGDTAMYLCATTHGEDYGYTFGSGTRLTVV.

The chain employs TRBV12-5 and TRBJ2-7, with a weak D call TRBD1 (5 bases). Germline-derived CDR1 and CDR2 are LGHNT and FRNRAP. The CDR3 consists of 15 residues. Trimming removed 2 bases at V and 6 bases at J, with 17 bases between. DNA of the CDR3: TGTGCTAGTGGTTTGACCCGGTTGGGGCACGGCGAGCAGTACTTC. It is translated as CASGLTRLGHGEQYF.

The sample holds one count of this clone. V usage is TRBV15 and J usage is TRBJ1-1, with D tentatively TRBD1 (5 bases). V lost 1 base to trimming and J lost 8 bases, with 11 bases between them. The CDR3 extends over 13 amino acids. Germline loops: CDR1 LNHNV, CDR2 YYDKDF (reference sequence). CDR3 sequence: CATSRAAGGEAFF. The CDR3 nucleotides are TGTGCCACCAGCAGAGCCGCTGGGGGGGAAGCTTTCTTT.

This chain links TRBV28 with TRBJ1-6; the match to TRBD1 covers 9 bases. The CDR3 length is 18 residues. Germline CDR1 and CDR2: MDHEN and SYDVKM. Unmatched junction bases numbered 9, after V lost 6 bases and J lost 0 bases. CDR3 sequence: CASRPHGTGSSYNSPLHF. CDR3 bases: TGTGCCAGCAGACCTCATGGGACAGGGAGCTCCTATAATTCACCCCTCCACTTT.

This clone was seen a single time. The chain recombines TRBV28 with TRBJ2-3, with 13 bases lining up with TRBD2. Germline CDR1 reads MDHEN; CDR2 reads SYDVKM. CDR3 length: 16 residues. V dropped 6 bases and J dropped 2; count of bases not matched to a gene: 5. For the CDR3, the DNA is TGTGCCAGCAGAGGACTAGCGGGAGATTCCACAGATACGCAGTATTTT. Amino acids: CASRGLAGDSTDTQYF.

Concerning this clone: This same CDR3 is encoded by further DNA sequences in the sample. The chain employs TRBV2 and TRBJ1-1, with D maybe TRBD1 (5 bases). This CDR3 comprises 13 residues. The V gene lost 4 bases and the J gene lost 1 base, with 7 bases spanning the gap. The V gene's germline CDR1 is SNHLY and CDR2 FYNNEI. CDR3 sequence (DNA): TGTGCCAGCAGTGGGGACTGGAACACTGAAGCTTTCTTT. Its protein product is CASSGDWNTEAFF. Drawing the rest from reference TRBV2 and TRBJ1-1, the complete variable domain is EPEVTQTPSHQVTQMGQEVILRCVPISNHLYFYWYRQILGQKVEFLVSFYNNEISEKSEIFDDQFSVERPDGSNFTLKIRSTKLEDSAMYFCASSGDWNTEAFFGQGTRLTVV.

The chain links TRBV5-4 to TRBJ2-2, with a tentative D call TRBD1 (6 bases). V dropped 4 bases and J dropped 7 bases, with 17 bases sitting between them. The CDR3 has 15 amino acids. Germline CDR1 reads SGHNT; CDR2 reads YYREEE (reference sequence). The CDR3 is CASSLLGPGDGELFF. The CDR3 nucleotides are TGTGCCAGCAGCCTACTAGGACCAGGGGACGGGGAGCTGTTTTTT.

The J gene is TRBJ2-1, the V gene TRBV6-2 or TRBV6-3; 7 nucleotides line up with TRBD1. The CDR3 spans 16 residues. The V and J ends lost 3 bases and 8 bases, in that order; junction bases with no gene match: 13. The germline CDR1 and CDR2 sequences are MNHEY and SVGEGT. For the CDR3, the DNA is TGTGCCAGCAGTTATTTGGGACAGCAAGTCTTAGATGAGCAGTTCTTC. It yields the protein CASSYLGQQVLDEQFF.

This rearrangement joins TRBV4-3 to TRBJ1-5; perhaps TRBD1 as D (5 bases). Trimming took off 0 bases at V and 3 bases at J, with 9 bases between the two ends. CDR1 is LGHNA, CDR2 YSLEER, per germline. The CDR3 runs 15 residues. In nucleotides, the CDR3 is TGCGCCAGCAGCCAAGAAACAGGTCACAATCAGCCCCAGCATTTT. It codes for CASSQETGHNQPQHF.

The chain recombines TRBV10-3 with TRBJ1-5; D remains unclear. Germline CDR1 ENHRY, CDR2 SYGVKD. There are 13 residues in the CDR3. V was clipped by 3 bases and J by 2 bases, with 5 bases between them. CDR3 sequence (DNA): TGTGCCATCAGTGACGGGGGCAATCAGCCCCAGCATTTT. Its protein product is CAISDGGNQPQHF.

J is TRBJ1-2 and V is TRBV28; D not resolved. Germline CDR1 reads MDHEN; CDR2 reads SYDVKM. This CDR3 has 15 amino acids. Trimming pared 4 bases from V and 3 bases from J, leaving 15 bases between. The CDR3 sequence is CASSSARGMDYGYTF. CDR3 DNA: TGTGCCAGCAGTTCCGCCAGAGGGATGGACTATGGCTACACCTTC.

The chain links TRBV12-3 or TRBV12-4 to TRBJ1-1; D gene uncertain. V was trimmed by 6 bases and J by 1 base, leaving 9 bases between them. This CDR3 contains 13 residues. This CDR3 is CASRSGPNTEAFF. The CDR3 region has the DNA TGTGCCAGCAGGTCTGGCCCGAACACTGAAGCTTTCTTT.